This TCR beta chain was obtained from a study of T cells after yellow fever vaccination. Study results and limitations: The booster saw the reappearance of most primary-vaccination clones (roughly 95% CD4, around 88% CD8). It was the secondary response that reached its peak faster, day 5 versus 15, but it was weaker.

5'RACE template switching added a universal primer site and UMIs to TCR cDNA. TCRdb reprocessed the 5' RACE reads via MiXCR and lists one record per CDR3 protein. Found here are 450,000 to 550,000 distinct CDR3 sequences, 21% of them singletons; the top ten hold less than 20%. This clonotype turned up a few times. Its antigen is unknown. J gave up 1 base and V 1 base, and 4 bases lay outside the gene matches. CDR1 is SQVTM, CDR2 ANQGSEA, per germline. CDR3 length: 15 residues. The sequence derives from a man younger than 35 who received the YFV17D yellow fever vaccine. The source material was PBMCs, sampled approximately 22 days after the first yellow fever vaccination. The V call is TRBV29-1, the J call TRBJ2-3; 8 bases are a match to TRBD2. CDR3 DNA: TGCAGCGTTGAAGGCAGCGGGGGCGGCACAGATACGCAGTATTTT. Residues: CSVEGSGGGTDTQYF.